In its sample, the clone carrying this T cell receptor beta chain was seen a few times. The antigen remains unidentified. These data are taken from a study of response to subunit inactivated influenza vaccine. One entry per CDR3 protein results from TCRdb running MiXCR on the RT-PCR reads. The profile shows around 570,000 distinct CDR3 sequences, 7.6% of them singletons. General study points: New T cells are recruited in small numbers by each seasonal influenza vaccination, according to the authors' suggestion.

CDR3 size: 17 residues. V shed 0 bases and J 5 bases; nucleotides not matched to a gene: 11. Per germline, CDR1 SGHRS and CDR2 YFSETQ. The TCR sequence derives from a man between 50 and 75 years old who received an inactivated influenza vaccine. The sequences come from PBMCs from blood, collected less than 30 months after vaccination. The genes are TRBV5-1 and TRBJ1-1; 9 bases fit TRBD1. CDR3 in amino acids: CASSLVPVGTGWTEAFF. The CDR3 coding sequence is TGCGCCAGCAGCTTGGTTCCCGTCGGGACAGGGTGGACTGAAGCTTTCTTT.